The text below deals with one T cell receptor beta chain. The antigen is undetermined. The J segment lost 2 bases and the V segment lost 4 bases, leaving 12 bases of the junction unmatched. Germline V gene data show CDR1 as SGHTA and CDR2 as FQGTGA. This CDR3 region has 17 residues. Data came from immunoSEQ multiplex PCR; TCRdb stores just in-frame clones and leaves some out. The sample has 65,000 to 80,000 clones; approximately 91% are singletons. The data were obtained in a study of OX40 agonist ivuxolimab in advanced cancers. Study-level information: Hepatocellular carcinoma, melanoma, renal cell or head and neck cancer occurred in dose-escalation patients. A partial response was reached by three patients: one with hepatocellular carcinoma and two with cutaneous melanoma.

Points from the study as a whole: Certain nonresponders additionally had low normalized T-cell clonal expansion.

This chain uses TRBV7-3 with TRBJ2-3; 7 positions agree with TRBD1. Sequenced material: CD4+ or CD8+ T cells sorted from blood, taken in a trial of the OX40 agonist ivuxolimab. This clonotype originated in an adult with an advanced solid tumor such as melanoma, head and neck, liver or kidney cancer. Here the CDR3 reads CASSSRVQGPFTDTQYF. CDR3 bases: TGTGCCAGCAGCTCTAGAGTACAGGGGCCCTTCACAGATACGCAGTATTTT.